The rows below give T cell receptor beta chains drawn from one sample of a study of shared clonotypes between healthy human individuals. Profiled with immunoSEQ multiplex PCR; TCRdb holds only in-frame clones, not every one. The table shows about a million clones, with approximately 80% occurring only once. Material for sequencing was memory CD4+ T cells sorted from blood. Every receptor here comes from a man aged 18-30 years in good health. CDR3s include the opening cysteine and the closing phenylalanine or tryptophan. D genes are given only for firm matches. Expanded clones are given a class, and other clones once, few, many or no size at all.

v_gene	abundance	d_gene	j_gene	CDR3nt	CDR3aa
TRBV4-2	-	TRBD2	TRBJ2-1	TGTGCCAGCAGCCAGGTATCGGGAGGGGCCTCCTACAATGAGCAGTTCTTC	CASSQVSGGASYNEQFF
TRBV19	-	-	TRBJ1-2	TGTGCCAGTAGTATACCTCAAATGACAGGCTACACCTTC	CASSIPQMTGYTF
TRBV10-3	-	-	TRBJ1-1	TGTGCCATCGGGGGGGGGCAATACACTGAAGCTTTCTTT	CAIGGGQYTEAFF
TRBV2	medium-sized	-	TRBJ2-7	TGTGCCAGCAGTGAAGCAGGGCCGGCCTACGAGCAGTACTTC	CASSEAGPAYEQYF
TRBV30	-	-	TRBJ2-1	TGTGCCTGGAACACCGGGACCTCCTACAATGAGCAGTTCTTC	CAWNTGTSYNEQFF
TRBV10-2	-	-	TRBJ2-7	TGCGCCAGCAGTGAGCCTCTCTCCTACGAGCAGTACTTC	CASSEPLSYEQYF
TRBV29-1	-	TRBD2	TRBJ2-1	TGCAGCGTTGATGGTCTAGCGGGGGTATACAATGAGCAGTTCTTC	CSVDGLAGVYNEQFF
TRBV6-5	-	-	TRBJ2-3	TGTGCCAGCAGTTCCCCCACAGATACGCAGTATTTT	CASSSPTDTQYF
TRBV7-9	-	TRBD2	TRBJ2-1	TGTGCCAGCAGCTTAGAGGGGAGGGCCATCTACAATGAGCAGTTCTTC	CASSLEGRAIYNEQFF
TRBV7-2	-	-	TRBJ1-5	TGTGCCAGCAGCTTAGCGTATAGGGAGCCCCAGCATTTT	CASSLAYREPQHF
TRBV7-2	-	TRBD2	TRBJ2-1	TGTGCCAGCAGCGCTGCTAGCGGGAGGCTGGGGAAGCAGTTCTTC	CASSAASGRLGKQFF
TRBV28	-	TRBD1	TRBJ1-2	TGTGCCAGCAGCCCCCCGGGACAGGTCTATGGCTACACCTTC	CASSPPGQVYGYTF
TRBV6-5	-	-	TRBJ1-2	TGTGCCAGCAGTTACTCGAACCGGCTGAGCGTTAATGGCTACACCTTC	CASSYSNRLSVNGYTF
TRBV5-1	-	-	TRBJ2-1	TGCGCCAGCAGCTTGGCCCTTGGCTCCTACAATGAGCAGTTCTTC	CASSLALGSYNEQFF
TRBV7-2	-	TRBD2	TRBJ2-7	TGTGCCAGCAGCTTAGAAGGGTCTAGCGGTTACGAGCAGTACTTC	CASSLEGSSGYEQYF
TRBV2	-	-	TRBJ1-6	TGTGCCAGCACCACCCAAGGAGGGCTCTATAATTCACCCCTCCACTTT	CASTTQGGLYNSPLHF
TRBV5-1	-	TRBD2	TRBJ2-7	TGCGCCAGCAGCTTGGGACTAGCGGAAAGCTCCTACGAGCAGTACTTC	CASSLGLAESSYEQYF
TRBV5-5	-	TRBD1	TRBJ2-7	TGTGCCAGCACCGTACAGGGGGTAACGACCTACGAGCAGTACTTC	CASTVQGVTTYEQYF
TRBV18	-	-	TRBJ1-1	TGTGCCAGCTCACCACCCATTCCAAGGGACACTGAAGCTTTCTTT	CASSPPIPRDTEAFF
TRBV15	-	-	TRBJ1-4	TGTGCCACCAGACCCCCCTCGGGGACTAATGAAAAACTGTTTTTT	CATRPPSGTNEKLFF
TRBV7-2	-	TRBD2	TRBJ2-1	TGTGCCAGCAGCTTAGATATTGGGACTAGTGTCTCGCAGTTCTTC	CASSLDIGTSVSQFF
TRBV2	few	-	TRBJ1-2	TGTGCCAGCAGGGCCGACAGCCAGGGTGGCTACACCTTC	CASRADSQGGYTF
TRBV2	-	TRBD2	TRBJ2-7	TGTGCCAGCAGCGGGACTAGTACGGTCGGCCACGAGCAGTACTTC	CASSGTSTVGHEQYF
TRBV19	-	TRBD1	TRBJ1-5	TGTGCCAGTAGTGCCAGAAACCCGGGACAGGCTTATATCAAGCCCCAGCATTTT	CASSARNPGQAYIKPQHF
TRBV11-2	-	-	TRBJ2-3	TGTGCCAGCAGCTTTAGCGGCACAGATACGCAGTATTTT	CASSFSGTDTQYF
TRBV6-5	-	-	TRBJ1-4	TGTGCCAGCAGAGGCAGTAGGAATGAAAAACTGTTTTTT	CASRGSRNEKLFF
TRBV29-1	-	TRBD2	TRBJ2-1	TGCAGCGTTTATGATCGGGATAGCGGGCTTTACAATGAGCAGTTCTTC	CSVYDRDSGLYNEQFF
TRBV10-3	-	-	TRBJ1-1	TGTGCCATCAGTGATGCCCTGGCAGCTTTCTTT	CAISDALAAFF
TRBV29-1	-	-	TRBJ1-2	TGCAGCGTGAGCGGGACCCGAGGCTACACCTTC	CSVSGTRGYTF
TRBV5-6	once	-	TRBJ1-2	TGTGCCAGCAGCTCGTGGCAGGGGCATGGCTACACCTTC	CASSSWQGHGYTF
TRBV7-2	-	-	TRBJ2-3	TGTGCCAGCAGCTTAGTTGCCCGGCTAGGGACAGATACGCAGTATTTT	CASSLVARLGTDTQYF
TRBV7-2	-	-	TRBJ1-6	TGTGCCAGCAGCTCGACAGGTTATTCACCCCTCCACTTT	CASSSTGYSPLHF
TRBV7-2	-	TRBD1	TRBJ1-2	TGTGCCAGCAGCCCCCGACAGGGGGCGCAGTTCCGGGATGGCTACACCTTC	CASSPRQGAQFRDGYTF
TRBV21-1	many	-	TRBJ1-3	TGTGCCAGCAGCAAACCTGGGGTTACTGGAAACACCATATATTTT	CASSKPGVTGNTIYF
TRBV11-1	-	-	TRBJ2-1	TGTGCCAGCAGCTCGGGGGGGCGGCACGGGACAGGTGCCTACAATGAGCAGTTCTTC	CASSSGGRHGTGAYNEQFF
TRBV29-1	-	-	TRBJ2-3	TGCAGCGTGAAATTAGGGGGGCACACAGATACGCAGTATTTT	CSVKLGGHTDTQYF
TRBV2	-	-	TRBJ2-3	TGTGCCAGCAATCCCGGAGGCTTTCCTAGCACAGATACGCAGTATTTT	CASNPGGFPSTDTQYF
TRBV29-1	-	TRBD1	TRBJ1-2	TGCAGCCCAACTCCGGGACAGACTTCATTTGGCTACACCTTC	CSPTPGQTSFGYTF
TRBV18	-	-	TRBJ1-2	TGTGCCAGCTCACCATTTGCGGGGGGTGGCTACACCTTC	CASSPFAGGGYTF
TRBV13	-	TRBD2	TRBJ2-7	TGTGCCAGCAGCTTCTCCACTAGCGGGAGTTACGAGCAGTACTTC	CASSFSTSGSYEQYF
TRBV2	once	-	TRBJ2-7	TGTGCCAGCAGTGTTACGGTGAGCTCCTACGAGCAGTACTTC	CASSVTVSSYEQYF
TRBV7-9	-	-	TRBJ1-1	TGTGCCAGCAGCTCTACCAAGACCGGGACCCACACTGAAGCTTTCTTT	CASSSTKTGTHTEAFF
TRBV7-9	-	-	TRBJ2-5	TGTGCCAGCAGCTTATCGGGCGGGGAGACCCAGTACTTC	CASSLSGGETQYF
TRBV7-2	-	-	TRBJ2-7	TGTGCCAGCAGCTCGGACCTGTCCGGGAGATACGAGCAGTACTTC	CASSSDLSGRYEQYF
TRBV28	-	-	TRBJ1-1	TGTGCCAGCAGTTTTGGGGTGGTTCTTACAGGGACAAAGGATGAAGCTTTCTTT	CASSFGVVLTGTKDEAFF
TRBV5-1	-	TRBD2	TRBJ2-7	TGCGCCAGCACCCCGAGGCTAGCGGGACTCGAGCAGTACTTC	CASTPRLAGLEQYF
TRBV12-5	once	-	TRBJ2-5	TGTGCTAGTGGTTTGGTGCCAGGGTCCGAAGAGACCCAGTACTTC	CASGLVPGSEETQYF
TRBV19	few	-	TRBJ2-1	TGTGCCAGTAGTAGGGGGTACTCCTACAATGAGCAGTTCTTC	CASSRGYSYNEQFF